The TCR beta chain described here comes from a study of neurological immune-mediated disorders (dated by TCRdb to between 2017 and 2020). Describing the broader study: Among the approximately 35 multiple sclerosis patients, relapsing-remitting MS accounted for approximately 31 and secondary progressive MS accounted for 3. Peripheral blood TCR-beta repertoires from patients with HTLV-I-associated myelopathy (HAM/TSP), patients with multiple sclerosis, and healthy controls were compared in the study using UMI-based sequencing. Longitudinal samples, technical triplicates and paired sorted CD4+ and CD8+ T-cell subsets, alongside PBMC samples, were included among the approximately 110 TCR-beta libraries. Of the 60 to 70 subjects in the cohort, about 14 were HAM/TSP patients, about 34 were multiple sclerosis patients, and 20 were healthy controls.

cDNA synthesis used template-switch 5'RACE with a primer carrying a 10-nucleotide random unique molecular identifier tagging each TCR transcript. Every sequencing run covered 15-18 subjects and yielded more than 170 million TCR-beta sequences. The RNeasy kit was used for extraction of total RNA. The KAPA Real-time Library Amplification kit was used to amplify TCR-beta VDJ regions with primers targeting the TCR constant region and the 5'RACE anchor. Sample indexes and Illumina adaptors were added in a first PCR, and a second PCR then increased library yield. The roughly 650 bp TCR product was size-selected on a 2% E-gel SizeSelection system after Ampure bead purification. Before pooling, library quality was assessed on a Bioanalyzer, concentration was determined with Qubit, and library quantification was performed with the Kapa Library Quantification kit. Libraries were sequenced paired-end 2 x 150 bp on an Illumina HiSeq 2500. To increase sequence diversity, roughly 24-32% phiX was spiked into each library pool. The source study handled its data this way. Quality-filtered reads were processed with the UMI-based MiGEC pipeline, and over 80% of raw TCR sequences were removed by the MiGEC pipeline during error correction. VDJ genes were aligned to IMGT germline references, and each clonotype was defined by a unique CDR3 amino acid sequence together with V-J genes. Clonal expansion, Shannon diversity and CDR3 relatedness (CalcPairwiseDistances, ClusterSamples) were evaluated with VDJtools, and phylogenetic trees were built with CLCbio workbench. Using coefficient-of-variation modelling across technical triplicates, the study counted a clone as expanded if it had at least 8 unique UMIs. The public reads were run again by TCRdb, first through fastp at Q25 and then through MiXCR, and only productive beta chains were kept. Every entry covers one CDR3 protein and lists the most common genes and DNA from its rows. The V and J calls and clone size come from TCRdb's table, not from the authors' own analysis. The sample includes some 70,000 distinct CDR3 sequences, with 3.5% to 5% observed a single time. The ten largest make up about 6.9% of the sample.

For unsorted PBMC libraries, 2 million PBMCs were used after storage in RNAlater at -80 degrees C until RNA extraction. The multiple sclerosis patients were enrolled in a US clinical protocol that used magnetic resonance imaging to evaluate disease progression. Peripheral blood was subjected to Ficoll-Hypaque density gradient centrifugation to isolate PBMCs, which were then cryopreserved in liquid nitrogen. Trimming at the junction amounts to 3 bases on V and 6 bases on J, and the germline ends lie 13 bases apart. CDR3 length: 15 amino acids, cysteine to phenylalanine. The kept DNA is CDR3 alone, 45 bases in frame from the first base. The germline V gene provides CDR1 KGHDR and CDR2 SFDVKD. This clonotype was recorded many times. Its antigen has not been determined. Per-base qualities were not stored, and no clone one base away is much larger. Broader findings and caveats from the paper: Across subjects, expanded clones never shared an identical CDR3 amino acid sequence, which suggests that the TCR-beta repertoires in every group were private. The highest TCR clonal expansion was observed in HAM/TSP patients, whereas the lowest was observed in MS patients, even when compared with healthy controls. The MS cluster was not associated with any clinical or MRI features, and the authors stated that larger cohorts are needed. Repertoires from 18 of 34 MS patients were grouped by phylogenetic analysis into a cluster of related CDR3 sequences, suggesting a possible repertoire-level signature.

Source material: PBMCs. The TCR originated in a man in his thirties or forties with multiple sclerosis. The chain couples TRBV24-1 to TRBJ2-2; a weak D assignment points to TRBD1 (6 bases agree). The nucleotide sequence reads TGTGCCACCAGTGATCCAAAGGGGGTTTCCGGGGAGCTGTTTTTT. Its protein reads: CATSDPKGVSGELFF.